This is a list of T cell receptor beta chains from one sample in a study of blood T cell repertoires in COVID-19. The assay was immunoSEQ multiplex PCR, and TCRdb's table has in-frame clones only and misses some. The top ten hold about 9.4% of the sample, which has more than 350,000 clones, around nine tenths seen once. The sample taken for sequencing was PBMCs or T cells enriched from blood (not recorded which). These receptors all come from a woman aged 45-59 years who had recovered from COVID-19. The CDR3 runs from the conserved cysteine through the conserved F or W. The D gene is left open where the match is weak. Size values are once, few and many counts, or a class for expanded clones, and some rows have none.

v_gene	abundance	d_gene	j_gene	len	CDR3nt	CDR3aa
TRBV7-8	.	.	TRBJ1-6	16	TGTGCCAGCAGCTTAGAAGTCCGGGGAAATAATTCACCCCTCCACTTT	CASSLEVRGNNSPLHF
TRBV9	.	TRBD1	TRBJ1-1	15	TGTGCCAGCAGCGCAGGGGGCGCGGGCGACACTGAAGCTTTCTTT	CASSAGGAGDTEAFF
TRBV6-4	.	.	TRBJ1-3	17	TGTGCCGGCAGTAAACAGGGACCACCTCTCTCTGGAAACACCATATATTTT	CAGSKQGPPLSGNTIYF
TRBV24-1	.	.	TRBJ2-2	15	TGTGCCACCAGTGACCCAACAGCGAACACCGGGGAGCTGTTTTTT	CATSDPTANTGELFF
TRBV7-7	.	.	TRBJ1-1	13	TGTGCTAGCAGCATTAGCCGGAACACTGAAGCTTTCTTT	CASSISRNTEAFF
TRBV27	.	TRBD1	TRBJ1-2	12	TGTGCCAGCACCGGATACAGGGGAGCCTACACCTTC	CASTGYRGAYTF
TRBV9	.	.	TRBJ1-6	14	TGTGCCAGCAGCGTGACGGACACGAATTCACCCCTCCACTTT	CASSVTDTNSPLHF
TRBV6-1	.	.	TRBJ1-1	13	TGTGCCAGCAGTGAAGTGAGGAACACTGAAGCTTTCTTT	CASSEVRNTEAFF
TRBV6-5	.	TRBD2	TRBJ2-1	15	TGTGCCAGCAGTTCTATAGCGGGGGGGCACAATGAGCAGTTCTTC	CASSSIAGGHNEQFF
TRBV7-2	.	.	TRBJ1-2	18	TGTGCCAGCAGTACACGAGGACCGAGGGGGACCTCTAACTATGGCTACACCTTC	CASSTRGPRGTSNYGYTF
TRBV7-2	.	.	TRBJ2-5	17	TGTGCCAGCAGCTTCAGAACCCCCGCCCCGGGGAAAGAGACCCAGTACTTC	CASSFRTPAPGKETQYF
TRBV3-1/TRBV3-2	once	.	TRBJ1-6	14	TGTGCCAGCAGCCAAGGGACAGCTAATTCACCCCTCCACTTT	CASSQGTANSPLHF
TRBV3-1/TRBV3-2	.	.	TRBJ1-5	15	TGTGCCAGCAGCCAAGATCTAAGGGGGGGTCAGCCCCAGCATTTT	CASSQDLRGGQPQHF
TRBV7-2	.	TRBD1	TRBJ1-6	16	TGTGCCAGCAGCGCAAACAGGGGGACCTATAATTCACCCCTCCACTTT	CASSANRGTYNSPLHF